This TCR beta chain is from a study of lymphopenia after photon versus proton radiotherapy (dated by TCRdb to between 2017 and 2020). About the full investigation: The immunological effects of photon versus proton radiation therapy were compared in patients with gastrointestinal tumors who developed high-grade lymphopenia. The goal of the study was to describe how the two radiation modalities differ in their effects on the immune system. The cohort comprised roughly 20 patients with gastrointestinal tumors who received either photon or proton therapy and then developed lymphopenia. What the work shows at the level of the full study, not this receptor alone: The survival association was assessed only in patients who died, and better survival with proton therapy was presented by the authors as a possibility rather than a demonstrated result. Among patients across the cohort who died, overall survival time showed an inverse correlation with a larger post-nadir drop in TCR diversity. During treatment, patients who received proton therapy stayed relatively stable, whereas patients who received photon therapy lost naive T cells and TCR diversity and gained effector/memory populations. After the lymphocyte count nadir, oligoclonal expansion, especially of CD8+ Temra cells, was observed in photon-treated repertoires, and the drop in diversity was driven by this expansion.

This clone was observed a handful of times. Its recognized antigen is unknown. Qualities for individual bases were not recorded, and no much larger clone is one base off. The receptor library was made with the immunoSEQ multiplex PCR assay. T cell repertoires were profiled by deep sequencing of rearranged TCR beta loci, alongside multiparametric flow cytometry. TCRdb carries this immuneACCESS record with in-frame sequences only. Its versions omit some clonotypes, under half of them owing to an unresolved V gene in the studies checked, with the rest unexplained. The sample contains approximately 13,000 clones, approximately 80% of them found a single time. The ten largest clones represent 27% of the sample. The starting material was peripheral blood, obtained from a patient treated with photon-based radiotherapy. The source of this sequence is a man in his forties or fifties with gastric cancer.

The CDR3 amino acid sequence is: CASTDPQGGTEAFF. The base sequence is TGCGCCAGCACGGATCCTCAGGGGGGCACTGAAGCTTTCTTT. The rearrangement combines TRBV5-1 with TRBJ1-1, with 7 central nucleotides matching TRBD1. The CDR3 runs 14 residues from the cysteine to the phenylalanine. Only the CDR3 DNA stays, 42 bases, in frame from base 1. Relative to germline, V is missing 6 bases and J is missing 4 bases, with 9 bases of the junction outside any gene match. CDR1 and CDR2 are drawn from the germline V gene: SGHRS, YFSETQ.